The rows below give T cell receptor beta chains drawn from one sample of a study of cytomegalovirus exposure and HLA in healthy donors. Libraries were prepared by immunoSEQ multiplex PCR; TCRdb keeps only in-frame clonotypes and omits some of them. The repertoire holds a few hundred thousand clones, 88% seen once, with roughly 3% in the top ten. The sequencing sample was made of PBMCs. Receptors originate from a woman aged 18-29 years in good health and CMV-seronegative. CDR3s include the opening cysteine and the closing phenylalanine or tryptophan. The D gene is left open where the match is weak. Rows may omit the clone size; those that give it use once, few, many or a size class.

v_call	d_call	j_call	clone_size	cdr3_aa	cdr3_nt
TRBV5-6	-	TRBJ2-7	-	CASSSTRTYEQYF	TGTGCCAGCAGCTCGACTAGAACCTACGAGCAGTACTTC
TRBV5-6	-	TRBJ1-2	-	CASSLPLQENYGYTF	TGTGCCAGCAGCTTGCCCCTACAGGAGAACTATGGCTACACCTTC
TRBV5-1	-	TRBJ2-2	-	CASSLEQLITGELFF	TGCGCCAGCAGCTTGGAACAGCTTATCACCGGGGAGCTGTTTTTT
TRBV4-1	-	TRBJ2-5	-	CASSQGDLEETQYF	TGCGCCAGCAGCCAAGGTGACCTAGAGGAGACCCAGTACTTC
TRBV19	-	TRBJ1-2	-	CASNPGEAGYTF	TGTGCCAGTAACCCCGGCGAGGCTGGCTACACCTTC
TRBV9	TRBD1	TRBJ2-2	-	CASSATGGSGELFF	TGTGCCAGCAGCGCGACAGGGGGCTCCGGGGAGCTGTTTTTT
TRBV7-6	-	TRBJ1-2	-	CASSPMRFLNYGYTF	TGTGCCAGCAGCCCCATGCGCTTTTTAAACTATGGCTACACCTTC
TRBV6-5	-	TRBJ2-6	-	CASSSQGWANVLTF	TGTGCCAGCAGTTCACAGGGCTGGGCCAACGTCCTGACTTTC
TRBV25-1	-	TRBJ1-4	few	CASSWGHYEKLFF	TGTGCCAGCAGTTGGGGACATTACGAAAAACTGTTTTTT
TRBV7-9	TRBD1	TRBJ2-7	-	CASSLKGADEQYF	TGTGCCAGCAGCTTGAAGGGGGCTGACGAGCAGTACTTC
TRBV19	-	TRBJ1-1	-	CASSINRGAEAFF	TGTGCCAGTAGTATAAACCGGGGTGCTGAAGCTTTCTTT
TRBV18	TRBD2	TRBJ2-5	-	CASSRLAGQTQYF	TGTGCCAGCTCTAGACTAGCGGGGCAGACCCAGTACTTC
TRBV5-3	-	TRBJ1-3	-	CARSLRGRKKASSGNTIYF	TGTGCCAGAAGCTTGAGGGGTAGGAAAAAAGCCTCCTCTGGAAACACCATATATTTT
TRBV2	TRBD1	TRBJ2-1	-	CASRGTGGIDEQFF	TGTGCCAGCAGAGGGACAGGGGGTATAGATGAGCAGTTCTTC
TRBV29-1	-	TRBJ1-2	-	CSVVEPSGGYTF	TGCAGCGTCGTGGAGCCCTCGGGGGGCTACACCTTC
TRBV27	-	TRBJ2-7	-	CASSLSIGQTYEQYF	TGTGCCAGCAGTTTATCGATCGGACAAACCTACGAGCAGTACTTC
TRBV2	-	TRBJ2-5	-	CASSDEVLETQYF	TGTGCCAGCAGTGACGAGGTCTTGGAGACCCAGTACTTC
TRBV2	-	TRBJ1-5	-	CASSEHANQPQHF	TGTGCCAGCAGTGAACACGCGAATCAGCCCCAGCATTTT
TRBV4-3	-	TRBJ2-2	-	CASSQFDSTGELFF	TGCGCCAGCAGCCAATTTGACTCCACCGGGGAGCTGTTTTTT
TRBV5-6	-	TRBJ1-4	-	CASSLLGTEGGKLFF	TGTGCCAGCAGCTTGCTAGGGACGGAGGGGGGGAAACTGTTTTTT
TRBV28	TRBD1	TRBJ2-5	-	CASSSRDRAGETQYF	TGTGCCAGCAGTTCTCGGGACAGGGCGGGGGAGACCCAGTACTTC
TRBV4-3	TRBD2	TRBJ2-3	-	CASSQGLGLAGGSTDTQYF	TGCGCCAGCAGCCAAGGACTGGGTCTAGCGGGAGGGAGCACAGATACGCAGTATTTT
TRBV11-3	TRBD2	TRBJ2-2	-	CASSLTSGGIGELFF	TGTGCCAGCAGCTTGACTAGCGGGGGCATCGGGGAGCTGTTTTTT
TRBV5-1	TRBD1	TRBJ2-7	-	CASRTGIESYEQYF	TGCGCCAGCAGGACAGGGATCGAGTCCTACGAGCAGTACTTC
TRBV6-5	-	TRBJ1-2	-	CASKSNRPDYGYTF	TGTGCCAGCAAGTCGAACAGGCCAGACTATGGCTACACCTTC
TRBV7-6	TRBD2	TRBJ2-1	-	CASSLGIAGGYNEQFF	TGTGCCAGCAGCTTGGGGATAGCGGGAGGGTACAATGAGCAGTTCTTC
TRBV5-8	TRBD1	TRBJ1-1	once	CASSTDPKGQENTEAFF	TGTGCCAGCAGCACGGACCCAAAGGGACAGGAGAACACTGAAGCTTTCTTT
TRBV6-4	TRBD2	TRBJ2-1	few	CASSDSAGGPDEQFF	TGTGCCAGCAGTGACTCAGCGGGAGGGCCCGATGAGCAGTTCTTC